The 23 T cell receptor beta chains presented below share a single source sample, sequenced in a study of blood T cell repertoires in COVID-19. The method was immunoSEQ multiplex PCR; TCRdb's version includes in-frame clones alone and lacks a portion of them. The sample includes around 270,000 clones, 75% to 90% seen only once; the top ten take about 3.1%. The sequenced sample consisted of PBMCs or T cells enriched from blood (not recorded which). These receptors all come from a woman aged 40 to 50 who had been exposed to COVID-19.

This rearrangement joins TRBV11-3 to TRBJ2-2, with D tentatively TRBD2 (5 bases). Germline-derived CDR1 and CDR2 are SGHNT and YENEEA. The CDR3 contains 16 residues. Between the trimmed V and J ends, which lost 5 bases and 4 bases, there was a span of 17 bases. CDR3 nucleotide sequence: TGTGCCAGCAGCCACGATAGCGAGAGATTCACCGGGGAGCTGTTTTTT. Its protein product is CASSHDSERFTGELFF. Full variable domain (rest looked up from reference TRBV11-3 and TRBJ2-2): EAGVVQSPRYKIIEKKQPVAFWCNPISGHNTLYWYLQNLGQGPELLIRYENEEAVDDSQLPKDRFSAERLKGVDSTLKIQPAELGDSAVYLCASSHDSERFTGELFFGEGSRLTVL.

The chain is built from TRBV2 and TRBJ2-7; the match to TRBD1 covers 7 bases. Germline V gene data show CDR1 as SNHLY and CDR2 as FYNNEI. The V and J ends lost 4 bases and 2 bases, in that order; junction bases with no gene match: 14. The CDR3 runs 17 residues. CDR3 DNA: TGTGCCAGCAGTGGGTCCGGGAAGGGGGCGCGGACCTACGAGCAGTACGTC. It translates to CASSGSGKGARTYEQYV.

The CDR3 here is CASSPATGAYTGELFF. In DNA, the CDR3 is TGTGCCAGCAGCCCAGCCACAGGGGCGTACACCGGGGAGCTGTTTTTT. The chain carries TRBV9 and TRBJ2-2; TRBD1 aligns across 7 bases. CDR3 length: 16 amino acids. Germline V gives CDR1 SGDLS, CDR2 YYNGEE. V gave up 4 bases and J gave up 3 bases; unmatched junction bases: 9.

The chain uses TRBV19 and TRBJ1-4, with D possibly matching TRBD1 (5 bases). The V end lost 7 bases, the J end lost 10 bases, and 28 bases lay between the germline ends. CDR3 length: 17 residues. CDR1 and CDR2 (germline): LNHDA, SQIVND (reference sequence). CDR3 nucleotide sequence: TGTGCCAGTACCAGGGAAAATGCCCCCCAGGTCGCTCGAAAACTGTTTTTT. It encodes CASTRENAPQVARKLFF.

The chain combines TRBV7-9 with TRBJ1-6; no firm D call. Trimming cost V 3 bases and J 10 bases, with 16 bases left between them. This CDR3 is 15 amino acids long. Looked up from germline, CDR1 is SEHNR and CDR2 is FQNEAQ (reference sequence). The CDR3 loop reads CASSFSTVPHSPLHF. The CDR3 nucleotides are TGTGCCAGCAGCTTCTCAACAGTCCCCCACTCACCCCTCCACTTT.

J is TRBJ1-4 and V is TRBV19; D is ambiguous. This CDR3 region has 15 residues. Germline lookup yields CDR1 LNHDA and CDR2 SQIVND (reference sequence). The germline V and J ends were trimmed by 3 bases and 4 bases, with 12 bases remaining between them. The CDR3 is CASSIPAANNEKLFF. The CDR3 DNA follows: TGTGCCAGTAGTATTCCCGCGGCAAATAATGAAAAACTGTTTTTT.

The V gene is TRBV20-1, the J gene TRBJ2-7; TRBD1 matches at 9 bases. Germline V gene data show CDR1 as DFQATT and CDR2 as SNEGSKA (reference sequence). V dropped 5 bases and J dropped 5; count of bases not matched to a gene: 1. This CDR3 contains 11 residues. CDR3 in amino acids: CSAWDRDEQYF. In DNA, the CDR3 is TGCAGTGCTTGGGACAGGGACGAGCAGTACTTC.

The chain combines TRBV28 with TRBJ1-6; D not certain. V lost 10 bases to trimming and J lost 2 bases, with 12 bases between them. Per the germline V gene, CDR1 is MDHEN and CDR2 is SYDVKM. The length of the CDR3 is 14 residues. CDR3 in DNA: TGTGCCACCTCCCGTATCGCCTATAATTCACCCCTCCACTTT. It encodes CATSRIAYNSPLHF.

As for this clone: The same CDR3 arises from other DNA sequences in this sample as well. The rearrangement links TRBV6-4 to TRBJ2-2, with 7 nucleotides matching TRBD1. Germline V gene lookup returns CDR1 MRHNA and CDR2 SNTAGT. The J segment lost 3 bases and the V segment lost 7 bases, leaving 5 bases of the junction unmatched. The CDR3 has 14 amino acids. The CDR3 nucleotides read TGTGCCAGCAAGGGGGCAGCCGACACCGGGGAGCTGTTTTTT. This encodes CASKGAADTGELFF.

This sequence joins TRBV19 and TRBJ1-5; 8 bases are a match to TRBD1. Germline loops: CDR1 LNHDA, CDR2 SQIVND (reference sequence). Trimming at V came to 3 bases and at J to 1 base, leaving 11 bases not matched to a gene. The CDR3 covers 18 residues. The CDR3 coding sequence is TGTGCCAGTAGTATGATGCTGTTTCGGACAGGGAGCAATCAGCCCCAGCATTTT. Translating gives CASSMMLFRTGSNQPQHF.

This rearrangement joins TRBV13 to TRBJ1-6; no definite D call. Germline-derived CDR1 and CDR2 are PRHDT and FYEKMQ (reference sequence). V lost 4 bases to trimming and J lost 7 bases, with 5 bases between them. This CDR3 comprises 12 residues. CDR3: CASSYGNSPLHF. The DNA of the CDR3 is TGTGCCAGCAGCTACGGGAATTCACCCCTCCACTTT.

The V call is TRBV9, the J call TRBJ1-4, with a tentative D call TRBD1 (6 bases). The V gene's germline CDR1 is SGDLS and CDR2 YYNGEE. CDR3 size: 13 residues. V lost 0 bases and J lost 14, with 14 bases in between. CDR3 in amino acids: CASSVVEGGWLFF. CDR3 in DNA: TGTGCCAGCAGCGTAGTTGAAGGGGGATGGCTGTTTTTT.

The chain combines TRBV7-3 with TRBJ1-1; D gene ambiguous. Trimming shortened V by 1 base and J by 5 bases, and 8 bases separated the two germline ends. Per the germline V gene, CDR1 is SGHTA and CDR2 is FQGTGA. The CDR3 has 13 amino acids. The CDR3 coding sequence is TGTGCCAGCAGCTTAATGGAGGATACTGAAGCTTTCTTT. Residues: CASSLMEDTEAFF.

The J gene is TRBJ2-2, the V gene TRBV19; 8 bases align to TRBD1. V was pared by 7 bases and J by 6 bases, with 4 bases of the junction left unmatched. This CDR3 is built from 13 residues. The germline gives CDR1 LNHDA, CDR2 SQIVND (reference sequence). This CDR3 is CASIDRGAGELFF. CDR3 nucleotides: TGTGCCAGTATTGACAGGGGAGCCGGGGAGCTGTTTTTT.

This clone was counted once. The genes are TRBV24-1 and TRBJ2-2, with a weak D call TRBD1 (7 bases). CDR3 length: 19 residues. Trimming took off 0 bases at V and 2 bases at J, with 18 bases between the two ends. CDR1 and CDR2 (germline): KGHDR, SFDVKD. The CDR3 DNA reads as TGTGCCACCAGTGATTTGGGCCAGGGGGGCCGGTATAACACCGGGGAGCTGTTTTTT. Amino acids: CATSDLGQGGRYNTGELFF.

The chain couples TRBV27 to TRBJ2-2; D gene uncertain. The CDR3 has 15 residues. Trimming left V 1 base short and J 0 bases short, with 6 bases between. Germline V lookup: CDR1 MNHEY, CDR2 SMNVEV (reference sequence). CDR3 loop: CASSLLSPNTGELFF. The DNA of the CDR3 is TGTGCCAGCAGTTTATTGAGCCCGAACACCGGGGAGCTGTTTTTT.

The chain recombines TRBV7-9 with TRBJ1-5, with 7 bases identical to TRBD1. V lost 2 bases to trimming and J lost 6 bases; unmatched junction nucleotides: 4. This CDR3 region has 14 residues. In germline, CDR1 is SEHNR, CDR2 FQNEAQ (reference sequence). The DNA for the CDR3 is TGTGCCAGCAGCTTACGGGGACAGCCTCAGCCCCAGCATTTT. Its translation: CASSLRGQPQPQHF.

The chain has TRBV4-3 and TRBJ1-5, with 7 positions matching TRBD1. This CDR3 is built from 14 residues. The germline V gene has CDR1 LGHNA and CDR2 YSLEER. The ends lost 4 bases at V and 6 bases at J; junction bases unmatched: 6. Here the CDR3 DNA reads TGCGCCAGCAGCCGGTCAGGGGGGATTCAGCCCCAGCATTTT. Amino acids: CASSRSGGIQPQHF.

The genes are TRBV6-2 or TRBV6-3 and TRBJ1-1; the D is unclear. V lost 3 bases to trimming and J lost 11 bases, with 16 bases between them. In germline, CDR1 is MNHEY, CDR2 SVGEGT. This CDR3 contains 13 residues. This CDR3 reads CASSYRSGGIAFF. CDR3 bases: TGTGCCAGCAGTTATCGGTCAGGTGGAATCGCTTTCTTT.

V gene TRBV6-1 combines with J gene TRBJ2-1; D unclear. This CDR3 spans 14 amino acids. The V end was cut by 2 bases, the J end by 9 bases, with 14 bases between. Germline V gives CDR1 MNHNS, CDR2 SASEGT. The CDR3 DNA is TGTGCCAGCAGTGAAATGCTAATGAGTAGTGAGCAGTTCTTC. Protein sequence: CASSEMLMSSEQFF.

In this sample, this clone turned up once. In DNA, the CDR3 is TGCGCCAGCAGCCAGGAGGTTCGGTATGGCTACACCTTC. It yields the protein CASSQEVRYGYTF. This sequence joins TRBV4-1 and TRBJ1-2, with D unresolved. V dropped 3 bases and J dropped 5 bases, with 10 bases sitting between them. The germline CDR1 and CDR2 sequences are MGHRA and YSYEKL. This CDR3 has 13 residues.

This clone was observed once. CDR3 bases: TGTGCCAGCAGTTTCCGTGTGGGGACTAGTCTGCATGAGCAGTTCTTC. Encoded protein: CASSFRVGTSLHEQFF. The V call is TRBV27, the J call TRBJ2-1; TRBD2 matches 8 bases. Germline V gene data show CDR1 as MNHEY and CDR2 as SMNVEV (reference sequence). Trimming at V came to 3 bases and at J to 8 bases, leaving 12 bases not matched to a gene. The CDR3 is 16 amino acids.

V usage is TRBV19 and J usage is TRBJ1-5; TRBD1 matches at 8 bases. V lost 3 bases and J lost 5; bases outside the gene matches: 12. From germline, CDR1 is LNHDA and CDR2 SQIVND (reference sequence). The CDR3 is made up of 17 amino acids. The CDR3 DNA follows: TGTGCCAGTAGTATTTTGGTTCACAGGGGGTACTATCAGCCCCAGCATTTT. This encodes CASSILVHRGYYQPQHF.